Listed below are T cell receptor beta chains from one sample, sequenced in a study of cytomegalovirus exposure and HLA in healthy donors. Measured with immunoSEQ multiplex PCR; TCRdb has only the in-frame clones, and not every one. The sample includes about 300,000 clones, 75% to 90% seen only once; the top ten take roughly 4%. Sequencing was done on a sample of PBMCs. The source of these receptors is a man aged 40-55 years in good health and CMV-seropositive. The CDR3 runs from the conserved cysteine through the conserved F or W. The order of the fields is V gene, J gene, D gene, clone size, CDR3 protein, CDR3 DNA. The D gene is left open where the match is weak. Clone size appears in some rows only: once, few, many, or a class for an expanded clone.

TRBV7-2,TRBJ2-1,TRBD2,NA,CASSHPPGRRNEQFF,TGTGCCAGCAGCCACCCTCCCGGGAGGAGGAATGAGCAGTTCTTC
TRBV5-1,TRBJ2-2,NA,NA,CASSLWVGLGDTGELFF,TGCGCCAGCAGTCTGTGGGTCGGCCTAGGGGACACCGGGGAGCTGTTTTTT
TRBV4-1,TRBJ2-1,NA,NA,CASSQDPLPYNEQFF,TGCGCCAGCAGCCAAGATCCACTTCCCTACAATGAGCAGTTCTTC
TRBV4-3,TRBJ1-5,NA,NA,CASSQGGDQPQHF,TGCGCCAGCAGCCAAGGGGGGGATCAGCCCCAGCATTTT
TRBV19,TRBJ1-5,NA,NA,CASSIGVAGNQPQHF,TGTGCCAGTAGTATCGGGGTAGCTGGCAATCAGCCCCAGCATTTT
TRBV4-1,TRBJ2-1,TRBD1,NA,CASSQVRTGAGNEQFF,TGCGCCAGCAGCCAGGTGAGGACAGGGGCGGGGAATGAGCAGTTCTTC
TRBV27,TRBJ1-2,NA,NA,CASSSNNLPNYGYTF,TGTGCCAGCAGTTCCAACAACCTTCCTAACTATGGCTACACCTTC
TRBV11-1,TRBJ1-1,TRBD1,once,CASSALRQGDPEAFF,TGTGCCAGCAGCGCCCTACGTCAGGGGGACCCTGAAGCTTTCTTT
TRBV7-9,TRBJ2-3,NA,once,CASSLAQGTDTQYF,TGTGCCAGCAGCTTAGCGCAGGGCACAGATACGCAGTATTTT
TRBV10-2,TRBJ2-1,NA,NA,CASSGSNILNEQFF,TGCGCCAGCAGTGGATCCAATATCCTAAATGAGCAGTTCTTC
TRBV6-1,TRBJ2-7,NA,NA,CASREGQTYEQYF,TGTGCCAGCAGGGAGGGACAGACCTACGAGCAGTACTTC
TRBV5-1,TRBJ2-3,NA,NA,CASSLEQLTDTQYF,TGCGCCAGCAGCTTGGAACAGCTCACAGATACGCAGTATTTT
TRBV19,TRBJ2-7,TRBD2,NA,CASKAAAGTTYEQYF,TGTGCCAGTAAAGCCGCAGCGGGGACCACCTACGAGCAGTACTTC
TRBV19,TRBJ2-2,TRBD2,few,CASSNQLAGEPGELFF,TGTGCCAGTAGTAACCAACTAGCGGGAGAACCCGGGGAGCTGTTTTTT
TRBV27,TRBJ2-1,TRBD1,NA,CASSSYRGRTSNEQFF,TGTGCCAGCAGTTCCTACAGGGGGCGCACATCCAATGAGCAGTTCTTC
TRBV7-3,TRBJ1-2,TRBD1,NA,CASSPGTGGSGYTF,TGTGCCAGCAGCCCCGGGACAGGGGGGAGCGGCTACACCTTC
TRBV6-6,TRBJ2-7,TRBD1,once,CAARDRGLDEQYF,TGTGCCGCCCGGGACAGGGGGCTCGACGAGCAGTACTTC
TRBV7-9,TRBJ2-4,NA,NA,CASSLGGGRDIQYF,TGTGCCAGCAGCTTGGGGGGTGGCAGGGACATTCAGTACTTC
TRBV11-2,TRBJ2-1,NA,NA,CASSFGLDTYNEQFF,TGTGCCAGCAGCTTCGGACTCGATACCTACAATGAGCAGTTCTTC
TRBV7-3,TRBJ2-7,TRBD1,NA,CASSLIGDRAYEQYF,TGTGCCAGCAGCTTAATCGGGGACAGAGCCTACGAGCAGTACTTC
TRBV29-1,TRBJ2-7,TRBD2,NA,CSNRGTSGRARIYEQYF,TGCAGCAACCGGGGGACTAGCGGGAGGGCCAGAATCTACGAGCAGTACTTC
TRBV7-9,TRBJ1-2,NA,once,CSSSSTGFGYTF,TGTTCCAGCAGCTCAACAGGGTTTGGCTACACCTTC
TRBV28,TRBJ2-1,TRBD2,NA,CASSFLNSGDNEQFF,TGTGCCAGCAGTTTCCTCAATAGCGGGGACAATGAGCAGTTCTTC
TRBV28,TRBJ2-6,TRBD2,NA,CASTPGGAEGANVLTF,TGTGCCAGCACCCCGGGGGGGGCGGAAGGGGCCAACGTCCTGACTTTC
TRBV2,TRBJ2-5,TRBD2,NA,CASSSGRALAETQYF,TGTGCCAGCTCAAGCGGGAGGGCCCTAGCGGAGACCCAGTACTTC
TRBV4-2,TRBJ1-1,TRBD1,NA,CASSPRTGNMNTEAFF,TGTGCCAGCAGCCCTCGGACAGGCAACATGAACACTGAAGCTTTCTTT
TRBV19,TRBJ2-7,TRBD1,NA,CASSIMGQGNYEQYF,TGTGCCAGTAGTATAATGGGACAGGGGAACTACGAGCAGTACTTC
TRBV14,TRBJ2-7,NA,NA,CASSRGTVPYEQYF,TGTGCCAGCAGCCGCGGGACAGTTCCTTACGAGCAGTACTTC